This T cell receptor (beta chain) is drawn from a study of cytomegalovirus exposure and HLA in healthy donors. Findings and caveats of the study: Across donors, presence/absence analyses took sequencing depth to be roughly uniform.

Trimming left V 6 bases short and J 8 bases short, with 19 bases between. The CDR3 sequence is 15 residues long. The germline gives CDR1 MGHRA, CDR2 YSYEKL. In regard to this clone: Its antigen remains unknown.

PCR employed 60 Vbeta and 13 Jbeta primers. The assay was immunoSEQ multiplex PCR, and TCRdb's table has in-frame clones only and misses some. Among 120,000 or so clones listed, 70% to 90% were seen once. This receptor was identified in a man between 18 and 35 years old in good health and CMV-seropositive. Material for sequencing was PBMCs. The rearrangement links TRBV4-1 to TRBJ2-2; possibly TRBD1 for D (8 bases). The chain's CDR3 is CASRPGGGGGGELFF. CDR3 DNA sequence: TGCGCCAGCAGGCCAGGGGGCGGGGGCGGGGGGGAGCTGTTTTTT.